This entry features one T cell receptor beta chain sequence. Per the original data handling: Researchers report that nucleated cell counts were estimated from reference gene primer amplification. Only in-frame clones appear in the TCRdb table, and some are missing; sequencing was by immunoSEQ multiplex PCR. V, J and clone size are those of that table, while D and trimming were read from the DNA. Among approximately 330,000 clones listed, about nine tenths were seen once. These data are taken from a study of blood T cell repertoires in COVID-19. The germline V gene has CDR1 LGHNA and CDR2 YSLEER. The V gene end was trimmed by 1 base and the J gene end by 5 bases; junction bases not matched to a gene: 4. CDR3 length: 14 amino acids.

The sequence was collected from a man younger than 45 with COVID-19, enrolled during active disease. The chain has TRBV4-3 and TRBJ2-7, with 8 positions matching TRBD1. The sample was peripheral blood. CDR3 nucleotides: TGCGCCAGCAGCCAAGGCCAGGGGGCCAACGAGCAGTACTTC. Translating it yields CASSQGQGANEQYF.